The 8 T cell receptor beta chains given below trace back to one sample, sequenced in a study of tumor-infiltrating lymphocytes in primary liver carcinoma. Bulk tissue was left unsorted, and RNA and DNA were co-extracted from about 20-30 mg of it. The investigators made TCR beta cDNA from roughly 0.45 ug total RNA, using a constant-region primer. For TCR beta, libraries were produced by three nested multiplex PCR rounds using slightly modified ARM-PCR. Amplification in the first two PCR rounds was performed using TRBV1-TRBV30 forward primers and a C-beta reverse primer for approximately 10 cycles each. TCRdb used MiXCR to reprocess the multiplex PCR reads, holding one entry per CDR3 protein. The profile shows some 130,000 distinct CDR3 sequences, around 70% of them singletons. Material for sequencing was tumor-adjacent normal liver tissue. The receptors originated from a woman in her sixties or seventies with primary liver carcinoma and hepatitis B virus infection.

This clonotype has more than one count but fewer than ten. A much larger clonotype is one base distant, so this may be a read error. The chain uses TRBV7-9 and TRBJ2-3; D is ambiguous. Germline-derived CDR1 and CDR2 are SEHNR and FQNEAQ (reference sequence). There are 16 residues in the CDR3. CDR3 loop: CTSSFVGIDPTDTQYF. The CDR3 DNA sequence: TGTACCAGCAGCTTTGTAGGAATCGACCCTACAGATACGCAGTATTTT.

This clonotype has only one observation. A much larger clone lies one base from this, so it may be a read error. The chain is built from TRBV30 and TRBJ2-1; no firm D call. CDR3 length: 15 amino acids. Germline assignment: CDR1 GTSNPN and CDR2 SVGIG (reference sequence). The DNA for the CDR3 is TGTGCCTGGAGCACGGGCCCGTACTCCTACGATGAGCAGTTCTTC. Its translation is CAWSTGPYSYDEQFF.

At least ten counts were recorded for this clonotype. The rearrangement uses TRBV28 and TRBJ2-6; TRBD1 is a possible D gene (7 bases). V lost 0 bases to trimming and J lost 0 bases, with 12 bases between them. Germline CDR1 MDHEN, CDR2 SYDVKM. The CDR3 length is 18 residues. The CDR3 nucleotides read TGTGCCAGCAGTTTATGGGCAGGGGGGCCCTCTGGGGCCAACGTCCTGACTTTC. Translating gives CASSLWAGGPSGANVLTF.

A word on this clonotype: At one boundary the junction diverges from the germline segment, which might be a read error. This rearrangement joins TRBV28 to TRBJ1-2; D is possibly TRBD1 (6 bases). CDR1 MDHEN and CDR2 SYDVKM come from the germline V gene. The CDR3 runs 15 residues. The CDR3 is CASSFRDTGAHGYIF. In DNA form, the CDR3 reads TGTGCCAGCAGTTTCCGGGACACCGGGGCACATGGCTACATCTTC.

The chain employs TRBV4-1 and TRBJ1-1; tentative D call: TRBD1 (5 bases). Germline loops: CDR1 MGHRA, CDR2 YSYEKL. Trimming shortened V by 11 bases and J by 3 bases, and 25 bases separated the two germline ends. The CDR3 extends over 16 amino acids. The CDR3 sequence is CAGGQGPGSGYTEAFF. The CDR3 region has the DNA TGCGCCGGCGGCCAAGGCCCAGGGAGTGGGTACACTGAAGCTTTCTTT.

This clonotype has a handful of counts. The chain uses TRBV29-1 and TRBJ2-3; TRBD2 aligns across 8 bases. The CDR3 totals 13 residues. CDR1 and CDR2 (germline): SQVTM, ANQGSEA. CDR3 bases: TGCACCGTCACTAGCGGTACCACAGATACGCAGTATTTT. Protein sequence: CTVTSGTTDTQYF.

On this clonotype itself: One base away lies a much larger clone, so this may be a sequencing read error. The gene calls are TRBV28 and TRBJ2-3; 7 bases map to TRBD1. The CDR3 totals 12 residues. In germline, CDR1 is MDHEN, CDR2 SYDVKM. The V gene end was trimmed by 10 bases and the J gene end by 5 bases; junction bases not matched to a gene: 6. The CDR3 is CATVTGLDTQYF. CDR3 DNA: TGTGCCACCGTGACAGGGCTAGATACGCAGTATTTT.

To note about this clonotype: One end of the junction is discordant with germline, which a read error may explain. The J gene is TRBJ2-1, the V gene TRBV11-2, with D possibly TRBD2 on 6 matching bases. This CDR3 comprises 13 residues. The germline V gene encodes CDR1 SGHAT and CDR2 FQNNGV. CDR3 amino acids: CASSWTNGSEQFF. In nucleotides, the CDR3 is TGTGCCAGCAGCTGGACTAACGGTAGTGAGCAGTTTTTC. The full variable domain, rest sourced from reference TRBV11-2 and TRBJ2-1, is EAGVAQSPRYKIIEKRQSVAFWCNPISGHATLYWYQQILGQGPKLLIQFQNNGVVDDSQLPKDRFSAERLKGVDSTLKIQPAKLEDSAVYLCASSWTNGSEQFFGPGTRLTVL.